A single count supports the clone carrying this TCR beta chain. The data belong to a study of T cell responses to AZD1222 COVID-19 vaccine. The CDR3 is made up of 13 amino acids. Trimming removed 2 bases from V and 11 bases from J, with 13 bases in between. Looked up from germline, CDR1 is MDHEN and CDR2 is SYDVKM. Measured with immunoSEQ multiplex PCR; TCRdb has only the in-frame clones, and not every one. The table has around 100,000 clones, about 85% seen once. The sequence came from an adult in good health. The material was peripheral blood, obtained on day 0 of AZD1222 vaccination. The V gene is TRBV28, the J gene TRBJ1-5; no definite D call. The CDR3 DNA reads TGTGCCAGCAGTTTAGCGCGACGGGCGGCCCAGCATTTT. Its protein is CASSLARRAAQHF.